This is a list of T cell receptor beta chains from one sample in a study of blood T cell repertoires in COVID-19. Assay: immunoSEQ multiplex PCR; the TCRdb copy retains only in-frame clones and omits some. The sample lists around 97,000 clones, roughly nine tenths occurring once. Sequencing was performed on peripheral blood. The receptors come from a woman older than 75 in a cohort sampled during active COVID-19. Each CDR3 is given with its conserved first and last residue. The D gene is left open where the match is weak. Clone size is stated in some rows and not others, as once, few, many or a class when expanded.

clone size,V gene,J gene,CDR3 length,D gene,CDR3 protein,CDR3 DNA
NA,TRBV4-1,TRBJ1-1,15,NA,CASSQPGAPNTEAFF,TGCGCCAGCAGCCAGCCGGGAGCTCCGAACACTGAAGCTTTCTTT
NA,TRBV7-9,TRBJ1-2,14,NA,CASSLGAANYGYTF,TGTGCCAGCAGCTTAGGGGCTGCTAACTATGGCTACACCTTC
NA,TRBV21-1,TRBJ2-1,17,NA,CASSNGGLLISYNEQFF,TGTGCCAGCAGCAATGGAGGACTCCTGATCTCCTACAATGAGCAGTTCTTC
NA,TRBV28,TRBJ2-3,14,TRBD2,CASSSTSGGDTQYF,TGTGCCAGCAGTTCAACTAGCGGGGGAGATACGCAGTATTTT
few,TRBV6-5,TRBJ1-3,14,NA,CASKKTVSGNTIYF,TGTGCCAGCAAGAAAACAGTGTCTGGAAACACCATATATTTT
NA,TRBV18,TRBJ2-4,17,TRBD2,CASSPGTSGRRGNIQYF,TGTGCCAGCTCACCCGGGACTAGCGGGAGGAGAGGAAACATTCAGTACTTC
NA,TRBV15,TRBJ2-2,21,TRBD2,CATSRGWSRSGREGNTGELFF,TGTGCCACCAGCAGAGGCTGGTCCAGAAGCGGGCGGGAGGGGAACACCGGGGAGCTGTTTTTT
NA,TRBV6-5,TRBJ1-6,13,NA,CAGGGYNNSPLHF,TGTGCCGGCGGCGGATATAATAATTCACCCCTCCACTTT
NA,TRBV27,TRBJ1-2,15,TRBD1,CASSDRGAIRDGYTF,TGTGCCAGCAGTGACAGGGGTGCTATAAGGGATGGCTACACCTTC
few,TRBV3-1/TRBV3-2,TRBJ1-1,13,TRBD1,CASSGDRGLDAFF,TGTGCCAGCAGTGGGGACAGGGGGCTTGACGCTTTCTTT
NA,TRBV7-2,TRBJ1-1,11,NA,CASSLLSEAFF,TGTGCCAGCAGCTTATTGAGTGAAGCTTTCTTT
NA,TRBV3-1/TRBV3-2,TRBJ1-6,13,NA,CASSRNRVSPLHF,TGTGCCAGCAGCCGTAACAGGGTTTCACCCCTCCACTTT
NA,TRBV19,TRBJ2-2,15,NA,CASSSGHTNTGELFF,TGTGCCAGTAGTAGCGGACACACGAACACCGGGGAGCTGTTTTTT
few,TRBV19,TRBJ1-4,14,TRBD1,CASSLTGINEKLFF,TGTGCCAGTAGCTTGACAGGGATCAATGAAAAACTGTTTTTT
NA,TRBV4-1,TRBJ1-2,18,TRBD1,CASSQDEGAVGGGRGYTF,TGCGCCAGCAGCCAAGACGAGGGGGCTGTGGGGGGTGGGCGTGGCTACACCTTC
NA,TRBV7-3,TRBJ2-3,16,TRBD1,CASSSGQGEEPYTQYF,TGTGCCAGCAGCTCCGGGCAGGGGGAAGAACCCTATACGCAGTATTTT
NA,TRBV7-3,TRBJ2-3,12,NA,CASSSLTDTQYF,TGTGCCAGCAGCTCCCTCACAGATACGCAGTATTTT
NA,TRBV6-6,TRBJ2-5,13,TRBD2,CASRTSGTETQYF,TGTGCCAGCCGCACTAGCGGGACGGAGACCCAGTACTTC
NA,TRBV21-1,TRBJ2-2,20,NA,CASNYITLWGQLIPGGELFF,TGTGCCAGCAACTATATCACGTTATGGGGACAGCTAATACCGGGCGGGGAGCTGTTTTTT
NA,TRBV5-1,TRBJ2-1,14,TRBD2,CASSPGTSGPTQFF,TGCGCCAGCAGCCCCGGGACTAGCGGGCCTACCCAGTTCTTC
NA,TRBV4-1,TRBJ2-7,17,NA,CASSQGVFSSGENEQYF,TGCGCCAGCAGCCAAGGGGTGTTTTCAAGTGGGGAGAACGAGCAGTACTTC
NA,TRBV27,TRBJ1-5,17,TRBD1,CASSPGTGGPLMQPQHF,TGTGCCAGCAGTCCCGGGACAGGTGGCCCCCTAATGCAGCCCCAGCATTTT
NA,TRBV5-1,TRBJ2-5,13,NA,CASSLEQSETQYF,TGCGCCAGCAGCTTAGAACAGTCGGAGACCCAGTACTTC
once,TRBV19,TRBJ2-1,15,NA,CASSMTPSSYNEQFF,TGTGCCAGTAGTATGACTCCTAGCTCCTACAATGAGCAGTTCTTC
few,TRBV3-1/TRBV3-2,TRBJ2-1,13,NA,CASSQIEPNEQFF,TGTGCCAGCAGCCAAATAGAACCCAATGAGCAGTTCTTC
NA,TRBV5-1,TRBJ2-1,14,TRBD1,CASSPDRAHNEQFF,TGCGCCAGCAGCCCGGACAGGGCCCACAATGAGCAGTTCTTC
NA,TRBV10-1,TRBJ1-5,13,NA,CASSDRSNQPQHF,TGCGCCAGCAGTGACCGTAGCAATCAGCCCCAGCATTTT
NA,TRBV11-3,TRBJ2-5,15,TRBD1,CASSLQGVPGETQYF,TGTGCCAGCAGCCTCCAGGGGGTCCCGGGGGAGACCCAGTACTTC
NA,TRBV15,TRBJ2-1,15,NA,CATSRDRVEGNEQFF,TGTGCCACCAGCAGAGACCGGGTCGAGGGCAATGAGCAGTTCTTC
NA,TRBV28,TRBJ2-7,12,NA,CASSLGGGEQYF,TGTGCCAGCAGTTTGGGGGGAGGAGAGCAGTACTTC
NA,TRBV27,TRBJ2-1,16,TRBD2,CASSSSTTGTSNEQFF,TGTGCCAGCAGTTCTTCCACAACCGGGACTAGTAATGAGCAGTTCTTC
once,TRBV12-5,TRBJ1-1,14,NA,CASGLAPGRTEAFF,TGTGCTAGTGGTTTGGCACCGGGGAGGACTGAAGCTTTCTTT
NA,TRBV10-3,TRBJ2-1,15,TRBD2,CAITEGGGASNEQFF,TGTGCCATCACGGAGGGCGGGGGGGCGAGTAATGAGCAGTTCTTC
once,TRBV6-5,TRBJ2-7,15,TRBD1,CASRRRDRGTYEQYF,TGTGCCAGCAGGCGGCGGGACAGGGGGACCTACGAGCAGTACTTC
NA,TRBV9,TRBJ1-3,15,TRBD1,CASSPDRATGNTIYF,TGTGCCAGCAGCCCCGACAGGGCTACTGGAAACACCATATATTTT
NA,TRBV28,TRBJ2-1,14,TRBD2,CASRTSGGNNEQFF,TGTGCCAGCAGAACTAGCGGGGGGAACAATGAGCAGTTCTTC